This paragraph reports one TCR beta chain. Germline V CDR1 and CDR2: SEHNR, FQNEAQ (reference sequence). Trimming cost V 3 bases and J 1 base; bases outside gene matches: 1. The CDR3 sequence is 15 residues long. These data are taken from a study of blood T cell repertoires in COVID-19. Whole-study context: Sites across the United States, Italy and Spain contributed samples from acute and convalescent COVID-19. In each case, the material was cDNA or gDNA derived from T cells, B-cell-depleted T cells, or PBMCs.

Authors' analysis steps: For nucleated cells, counts were estimated from reference gene primer amplification. Clones were read by immunoSEQ multiplex PCR, and TCRdb kept only the in-frame ones, dropping some. Clone size and V and J calls were adopted from that table, with D and trimming inferred from the DNA. The data contain under 200,000 clones, about 80% of them singletons. The sample comprised peripheral blood. The TCR sequence derives from a woman at least 80 years old with acute or convalescent COVID-19. The rearrangement joins TRBV7-9 to TRBJ2-2; 8 bases match TRBD2. CDR3: CASSFREGNTGELFF. For the CDR3, the DNA is TGTGCCAGCAGCTTCCGGGAGGGGAACACCGGGGAGCTGTTTTTT.